This T cell receptor beta chain stems from a study of blood T cell repertoires in COVID-19. Study-wide context: PBMCs, B-cell-depleted T cells, or T cells provided the cDNA or gDNA that made up the material.

Per the original methods: Reference gene primers were amplified, and this amplification served to estimate nucleated cell counts. The protocol was immunoSEQ multiplex PCR, while the TCRdb copy is restricted to in-frame clones and leaves out a portion. The V and J calls and clone size are taken from that table; D and trimming were inferred from the DNA. Seen here are 250,000 to 350,000 clones, around 90% observed once, and the top ten hold roughly 20%. Enrollees, about 18 to 100 years old, lived in about two dozen US areas. Among Cohort 3 donors, those recovered had two negative PCRs, clearance, or symptom resolution. Germline values: CDR1 MNHEY, CDR2 SMNVEV (reference sequence). The CDR3 loop spans 14 amino acids. Trimming at V came to 8 bases and at J to 6 bases, leaving 12 bases not matched to a gene.

The source material was PBMCs or T cells enriched from blood (not recorded which). The clonotype originates from a woman aged 30 to 39 who had recovered from COVID-19. The rearrangement joins TRBV27 to TRBJ2-7, with 8 positions matching TRBD1. CDR3 protein: CASRPGQGAGEQYF. CDR3 bases: TGTGCCAGCCGTCCGGGGCAGGGGGCTGGCGAGCAGTACTTC.